The TCR beta chain under discussion was sequenced for a study of blood T cell repertoires in COVID-19. Study-wide background: Specimens from acute and convalescent COVID-19 originated in the United States, Italy and Spain. The cDNA or gDNA used as material had been derived from T cells, B-cell-depleted T cells, or PBMCs.

Original handling: Nucleated cell counts were estimated from reference gene primer amplification. TCRdb's copy holds only in-frame clones and misses some; the assay was immunoSEQ multiplex PCR. The V and J calls and clone size were taken over from that table, and D and trimming were inferred from the DNA. The repertoire holds about 210,000 clones, roughly 81% seen once, with approximately 8.1% in the top ten. Germline loops: CDR1 MDHEN, CDR2 SYDVKM. CDR3 size: 13 residues. The V and J ends lost 6 bases and 8 bases respectively, with 16 bases between them. Sequenced sample: peripheral blood. The receptor was derived from a woman aged 45-65 years with active or convalescent COVID-19. The V and J genes are TRBV28 and TRBJ1-2, with D hard to call. CDR3 nucleotides: TGTGCCAGCAGCCTGAGGTCTCTCCGGGGCTACACCTTC. As protein: CASSLRSLRGYTF.